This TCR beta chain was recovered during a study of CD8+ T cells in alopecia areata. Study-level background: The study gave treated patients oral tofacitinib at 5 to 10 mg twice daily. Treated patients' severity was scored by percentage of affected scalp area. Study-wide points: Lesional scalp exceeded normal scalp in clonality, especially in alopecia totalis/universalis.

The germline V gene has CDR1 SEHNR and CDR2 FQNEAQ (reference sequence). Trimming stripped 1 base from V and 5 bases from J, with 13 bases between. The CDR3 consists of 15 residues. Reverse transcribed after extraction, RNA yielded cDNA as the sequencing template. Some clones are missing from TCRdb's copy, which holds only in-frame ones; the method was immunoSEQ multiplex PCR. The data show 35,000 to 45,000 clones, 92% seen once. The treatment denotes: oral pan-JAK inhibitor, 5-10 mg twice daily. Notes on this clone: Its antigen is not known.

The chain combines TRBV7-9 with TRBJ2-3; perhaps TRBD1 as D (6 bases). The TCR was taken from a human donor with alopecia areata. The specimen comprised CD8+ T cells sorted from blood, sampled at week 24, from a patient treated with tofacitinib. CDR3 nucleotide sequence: TGTGCCAGCAGCTTAGGGACAGAAAATCTAGATACGCAGTATTTT. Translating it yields CASSLGTENLDTQYF.